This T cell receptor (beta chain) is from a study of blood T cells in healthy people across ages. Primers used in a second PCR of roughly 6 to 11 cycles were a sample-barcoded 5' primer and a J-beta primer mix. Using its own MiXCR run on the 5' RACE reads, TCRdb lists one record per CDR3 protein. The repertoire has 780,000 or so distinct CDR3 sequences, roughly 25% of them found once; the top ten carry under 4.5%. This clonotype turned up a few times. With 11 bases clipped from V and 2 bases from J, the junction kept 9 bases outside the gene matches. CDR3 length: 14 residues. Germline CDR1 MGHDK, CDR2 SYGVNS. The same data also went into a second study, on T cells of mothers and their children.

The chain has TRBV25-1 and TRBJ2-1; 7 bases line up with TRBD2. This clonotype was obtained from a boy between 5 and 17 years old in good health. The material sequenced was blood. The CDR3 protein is CAVSRDYPYNEQFF. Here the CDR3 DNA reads TGTGCCGTCTCCCGGGACTACCCCTACAATGAGCAGTTCTTC.